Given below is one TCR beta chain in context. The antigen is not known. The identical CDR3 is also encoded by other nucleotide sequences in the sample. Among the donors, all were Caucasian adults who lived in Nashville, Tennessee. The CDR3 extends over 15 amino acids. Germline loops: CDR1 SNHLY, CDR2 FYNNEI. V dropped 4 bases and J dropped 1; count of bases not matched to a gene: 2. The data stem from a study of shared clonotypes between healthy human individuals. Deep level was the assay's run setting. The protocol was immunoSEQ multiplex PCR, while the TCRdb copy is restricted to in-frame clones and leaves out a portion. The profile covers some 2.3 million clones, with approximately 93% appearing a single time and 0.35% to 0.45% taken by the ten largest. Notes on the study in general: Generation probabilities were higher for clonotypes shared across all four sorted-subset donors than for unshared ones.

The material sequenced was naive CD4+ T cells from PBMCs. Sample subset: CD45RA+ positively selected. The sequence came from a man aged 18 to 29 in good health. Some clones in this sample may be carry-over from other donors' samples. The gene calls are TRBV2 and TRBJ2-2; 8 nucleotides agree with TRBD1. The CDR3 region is CASSGQGRNTGELFF. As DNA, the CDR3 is TGTGCCAGCAGTGGACAGGGGAGGAACACCGGGGAGCTGTTTTTT. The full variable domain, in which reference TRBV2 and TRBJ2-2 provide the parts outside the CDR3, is EPEVTQTPSHQVTQMGQEVILRCVPISNHLYFYWYRQILGQKVEFLVSFYNNEISEKSEIFDDQFSVERPDGSNFTLKIRSTKLEDSAMYFCASSGQGRNTGELFFGEGSRLTVL.